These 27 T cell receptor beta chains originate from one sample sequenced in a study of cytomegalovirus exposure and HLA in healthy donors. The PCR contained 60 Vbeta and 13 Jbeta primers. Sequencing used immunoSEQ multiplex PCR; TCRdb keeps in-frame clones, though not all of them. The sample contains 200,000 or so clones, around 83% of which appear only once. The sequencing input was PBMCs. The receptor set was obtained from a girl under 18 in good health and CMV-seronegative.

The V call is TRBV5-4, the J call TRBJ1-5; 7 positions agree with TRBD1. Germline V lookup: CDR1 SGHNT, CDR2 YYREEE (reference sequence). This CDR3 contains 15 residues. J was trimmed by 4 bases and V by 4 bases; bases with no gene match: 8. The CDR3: CASSLGGQINQPQHF. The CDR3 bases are TGTGCCAGCAGCCTAGGGGGACAGATAAATCAGCCCCAGCATTTT.

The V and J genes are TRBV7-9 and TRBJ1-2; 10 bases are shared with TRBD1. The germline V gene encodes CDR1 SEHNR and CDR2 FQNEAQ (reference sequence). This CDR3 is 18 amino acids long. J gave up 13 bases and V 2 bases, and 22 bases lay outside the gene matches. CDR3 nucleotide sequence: TGTGCCAGCAGCTTACCGAGCTCGACCGGGACAGGGGATAGTGGACGCACCTTC. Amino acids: CASSLPSSTGTGDSGRTF.

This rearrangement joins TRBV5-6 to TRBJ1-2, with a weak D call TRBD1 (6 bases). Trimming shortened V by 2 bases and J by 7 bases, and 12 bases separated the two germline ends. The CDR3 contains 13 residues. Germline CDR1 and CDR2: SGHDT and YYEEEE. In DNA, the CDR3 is TGTGCCAGCAGCTTCACAGGGAAGGCTGGCTACACCTTC. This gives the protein CASSFTGKAGYTF. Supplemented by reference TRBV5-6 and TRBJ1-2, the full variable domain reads DAGVTQSPTHLIKTRGQQVTLRCSPKSGHDTVSWYQQALGQGPQFIFQYYEEEERQRGNFPDRFSGHQFPNYSSELNVNALLLGDSALYLCASSFTGKAGYTFGSGTRLTVV.

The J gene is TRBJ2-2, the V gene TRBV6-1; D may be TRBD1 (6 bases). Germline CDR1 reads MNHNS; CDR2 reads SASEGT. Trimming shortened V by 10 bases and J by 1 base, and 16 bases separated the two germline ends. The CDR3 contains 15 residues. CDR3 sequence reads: CATKPGHENTGELFF. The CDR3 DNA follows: TGTGCCACCAAGCCGGGACACGAGAACACCGGGGAGCTGTTTTTT.

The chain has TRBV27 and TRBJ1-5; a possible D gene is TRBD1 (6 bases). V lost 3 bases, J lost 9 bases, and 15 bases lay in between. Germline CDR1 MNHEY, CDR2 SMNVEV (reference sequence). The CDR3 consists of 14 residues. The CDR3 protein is CASSFSRTVRPQHF. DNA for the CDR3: TGTGCCAGCAGTTTCTCACGGACAGTCCGGCCCCAGCATTTT.

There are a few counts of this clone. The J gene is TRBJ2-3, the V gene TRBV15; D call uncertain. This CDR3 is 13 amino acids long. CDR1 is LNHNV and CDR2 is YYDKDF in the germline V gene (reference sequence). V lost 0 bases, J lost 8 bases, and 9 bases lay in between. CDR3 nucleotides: TGTGCCACCAGCAGAGAAGGCCCGGGTACGCAGTATTTT. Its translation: CATSREGPGTQYF. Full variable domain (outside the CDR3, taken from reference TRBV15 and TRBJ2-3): DAMVIQNPRYQVTQFGKPVTLSCSQTLNHNVMYWYQQKSSQAPKLLFHYYDKDFNNEADTPDNFQSRRPNTSFCFLDIRSPGLGDTAMYLCATSREGPGTQYFGPGTRLTVL.

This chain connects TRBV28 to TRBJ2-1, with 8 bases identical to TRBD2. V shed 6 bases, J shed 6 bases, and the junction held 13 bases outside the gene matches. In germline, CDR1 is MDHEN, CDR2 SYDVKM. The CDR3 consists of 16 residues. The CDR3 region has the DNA TGTGCCAGCAGATCCCCCCCCGGGACTAGGATCAATGAGCAGTTCTTC. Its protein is CASRSPPGTRINEQFF.

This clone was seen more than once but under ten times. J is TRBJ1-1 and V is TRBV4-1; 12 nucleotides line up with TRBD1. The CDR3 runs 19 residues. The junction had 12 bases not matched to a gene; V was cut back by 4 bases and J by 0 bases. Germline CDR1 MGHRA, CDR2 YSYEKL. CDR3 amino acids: CASSPGTGTGGGVNTEAFF. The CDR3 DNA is TGCGCCAGCAGCCCGGGTACCGGGACAGGGGGCGGGGTGAACACTGAAGCTTTCTTT.

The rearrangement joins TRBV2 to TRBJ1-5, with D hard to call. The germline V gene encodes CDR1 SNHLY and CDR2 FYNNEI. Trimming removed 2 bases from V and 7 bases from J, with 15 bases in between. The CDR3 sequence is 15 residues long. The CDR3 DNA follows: TGTGCCAGCAGTGAAAGATCATCGAGTTTGCAGCCCCAGCATTTT. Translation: CASSERSSSLQPQHF.

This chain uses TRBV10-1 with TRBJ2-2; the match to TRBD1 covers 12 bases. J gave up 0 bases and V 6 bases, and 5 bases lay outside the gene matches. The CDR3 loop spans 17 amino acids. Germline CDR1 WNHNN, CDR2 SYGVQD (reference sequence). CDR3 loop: CASRSGTGGANTGELFF. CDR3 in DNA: TGCGCCAGCAGGTCCGGGACAGGGGGCGCGAACACCGGGGAGCTGTTTTTT.

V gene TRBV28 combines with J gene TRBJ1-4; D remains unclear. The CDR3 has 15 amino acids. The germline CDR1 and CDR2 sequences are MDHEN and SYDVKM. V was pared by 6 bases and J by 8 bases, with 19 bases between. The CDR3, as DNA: TGTGCCAGCAGCCCCGGTGAATCCCACGGGGAAAAACTGTTTTTT. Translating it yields CASSPGESHGEKLFF.

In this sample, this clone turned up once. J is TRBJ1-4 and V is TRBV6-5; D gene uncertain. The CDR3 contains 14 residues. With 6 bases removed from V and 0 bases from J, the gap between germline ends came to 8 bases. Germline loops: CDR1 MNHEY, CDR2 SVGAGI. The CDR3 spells CASSWRATNEKLFF. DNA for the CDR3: TGTGCCAGCAGCTGGCGGGCAACTAATGAAAAACTGTTTTTT.

CDR3 sequence (DNA): TGCGCCAGCAGCCAAGGACTAGCGGGAGCAGATACGCAGTATTTT. Its translation is CASSQGLAGADTQYF. This chain connects TRBV5-1 to TRBJ2-3, with 13 positions matching TRBD2. Germline loops: CDR1 SGHRS, CDR2 YFSETQ. The CDR3 has 15 amino acids. The trim removed 4 bases at V and 4 bases at J, leaving 3 bases unmatched.

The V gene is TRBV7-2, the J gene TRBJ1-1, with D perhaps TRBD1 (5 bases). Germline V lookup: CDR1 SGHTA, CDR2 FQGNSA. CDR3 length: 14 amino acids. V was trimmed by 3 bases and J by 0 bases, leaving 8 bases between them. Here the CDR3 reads CASSLTDLNTEAFF. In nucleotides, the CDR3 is TGTGCCAGCAGCTTGACAGACTTGAACACTGAAGCTTTCTTT.

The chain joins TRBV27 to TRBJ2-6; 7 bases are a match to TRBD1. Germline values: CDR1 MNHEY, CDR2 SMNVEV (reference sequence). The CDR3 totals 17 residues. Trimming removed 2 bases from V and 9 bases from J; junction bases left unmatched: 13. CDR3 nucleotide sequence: TGTGCCAGCAGTTTACGGGTTCAACAGGGGCCGGTCAACGTCCTGACTTTC. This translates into CASSLRVQQGPVNVLTF.

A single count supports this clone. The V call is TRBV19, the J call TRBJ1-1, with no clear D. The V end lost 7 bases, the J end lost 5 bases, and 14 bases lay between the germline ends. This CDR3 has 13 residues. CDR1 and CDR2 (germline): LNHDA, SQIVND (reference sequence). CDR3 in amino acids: CASKRGSGTEAFF. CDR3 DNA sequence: TGTGCCAGTAAACGCGGATCGGGGACTGAAGCTTTCTTT.

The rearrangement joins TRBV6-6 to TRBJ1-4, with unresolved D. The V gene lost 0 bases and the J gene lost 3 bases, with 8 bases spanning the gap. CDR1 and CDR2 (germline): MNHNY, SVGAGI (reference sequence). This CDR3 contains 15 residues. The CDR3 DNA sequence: TGTGCCAGCAGTTACTCCGCCCGGGCTAATGAAAAACTGTTTTTT. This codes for CASSYSARANEKLFF.

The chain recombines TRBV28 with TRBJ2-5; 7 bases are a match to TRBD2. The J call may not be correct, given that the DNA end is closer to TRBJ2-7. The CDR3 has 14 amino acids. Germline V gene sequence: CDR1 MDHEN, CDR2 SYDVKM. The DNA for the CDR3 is TGTGCCAGCACAAGGACTAGTACCATCTACGAGCAGTACTTC. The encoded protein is CASTRTSTIYEQYF.

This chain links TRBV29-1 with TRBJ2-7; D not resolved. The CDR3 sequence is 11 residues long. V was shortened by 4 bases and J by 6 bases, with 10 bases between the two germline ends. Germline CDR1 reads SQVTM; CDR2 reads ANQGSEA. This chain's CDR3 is CSVADGREQYF. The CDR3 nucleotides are TGCAGCGTTGCCGATGGGCGCGAGCAGTACTTC.

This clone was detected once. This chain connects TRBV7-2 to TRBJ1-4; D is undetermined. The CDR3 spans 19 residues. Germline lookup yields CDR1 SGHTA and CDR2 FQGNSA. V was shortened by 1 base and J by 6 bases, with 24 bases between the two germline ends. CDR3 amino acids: CASSLVSFSIGERDEKLFF. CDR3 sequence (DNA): TGTGCCAGCAGCTTAGTCTCATTTTCTATTGGTGAAAGAGATGAAAAACTGTTTTTT.

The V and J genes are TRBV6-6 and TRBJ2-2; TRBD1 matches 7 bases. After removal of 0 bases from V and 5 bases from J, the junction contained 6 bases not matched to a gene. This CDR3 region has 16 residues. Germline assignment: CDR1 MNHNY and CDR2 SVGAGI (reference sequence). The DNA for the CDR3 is TGTGCCAGCAGTTACTCGGGACAGTTATTTACCGGGGAGCTGTTTTTT. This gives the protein CASSYSGQLFTGELFF.

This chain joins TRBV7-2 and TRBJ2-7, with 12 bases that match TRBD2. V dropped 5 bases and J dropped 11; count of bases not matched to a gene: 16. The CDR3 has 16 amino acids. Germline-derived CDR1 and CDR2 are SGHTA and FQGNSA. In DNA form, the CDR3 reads TGTGCCAGCAGCCCCGCACCGGCGAGACTAGCGGGGGAGGAGTACTTC. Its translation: CASSPAPARLAGEEYF. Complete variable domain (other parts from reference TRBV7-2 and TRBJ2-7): GAGVSQSPSNKVTEKGKDVELRCDPISGHTALYWYRQSLGQGLEFLIYFQGNSAPDKSGLPSDRFSAERTGGSVSTLTIQRTQQEDSAVYLCASSPAPARLAGEEYFGPGTRLTVT.

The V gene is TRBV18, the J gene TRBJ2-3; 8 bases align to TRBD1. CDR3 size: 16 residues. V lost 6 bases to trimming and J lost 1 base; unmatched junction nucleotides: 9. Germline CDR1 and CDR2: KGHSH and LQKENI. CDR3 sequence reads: CASSPRPGQGTDTQYF. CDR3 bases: TGTGCCAGCTCGCCCCGCCCGGGACAGGGCACAGATACGCAGTATTTT.

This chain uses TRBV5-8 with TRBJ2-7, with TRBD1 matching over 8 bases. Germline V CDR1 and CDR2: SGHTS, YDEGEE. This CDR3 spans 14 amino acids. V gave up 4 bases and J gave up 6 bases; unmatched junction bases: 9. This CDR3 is CASSPRTGRSEQYF. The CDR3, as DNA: TGTGCCAGCAGCCCGCGGACAGGGCGTAGCGAGCAGTACTTC. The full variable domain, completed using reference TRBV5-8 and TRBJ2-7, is EAGVTQSPTHLIKTRGQQATLRCSPISGHTSVYWYQQALGLGLQFLLWYDEGEERNRGNFPPRFSGRQFPNYSSELNVNALELEDSALYLCASSPRTGRSEQYFGPGTRLTVT.

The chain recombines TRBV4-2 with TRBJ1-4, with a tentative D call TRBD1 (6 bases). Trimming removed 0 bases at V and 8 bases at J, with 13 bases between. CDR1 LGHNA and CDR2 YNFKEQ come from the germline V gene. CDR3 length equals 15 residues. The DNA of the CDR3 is TGTGCCAGCAGCCAAGAATGGGGGCGCGGGGAAAAACTGTTTTTT. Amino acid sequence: CASSQEWGRGEKLFF.

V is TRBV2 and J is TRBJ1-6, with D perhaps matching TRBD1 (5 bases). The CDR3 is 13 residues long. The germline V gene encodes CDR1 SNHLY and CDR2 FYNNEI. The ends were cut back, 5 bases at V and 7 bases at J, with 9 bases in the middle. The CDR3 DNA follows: TGTGCCAGCAGTACAAGGGGCAATTCACCCCTCCACTTT. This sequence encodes CASSTRGNSPLHF. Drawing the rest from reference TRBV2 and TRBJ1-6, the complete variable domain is EPEVTQTPSHQVTQMGQEVILRCVPISNHLYFYWYRQILGQKVEFLVSFYNNEISEKSEIFDDQFSVERPDGSNFTLKIRSTKLEDSAMYFCASSTRGNSPLHFGNGTRLTVT.

DNA for the CDR3: TGCGCCAGCAGCTTGTCGTCCGCTCGGGGGACCCAGTACTTC. This encodes CASSLSSARGTQYF. This chain uses TRBV5-1 with TRBJ2-5; possible D gene TRBD2, 5 bases. CDR3 size: 14 residues. Germline CDR1 and CDR2: SGHRS and YFSETQ. V shed 1 base and J shed 7 bases, with 14 bases lying between them.